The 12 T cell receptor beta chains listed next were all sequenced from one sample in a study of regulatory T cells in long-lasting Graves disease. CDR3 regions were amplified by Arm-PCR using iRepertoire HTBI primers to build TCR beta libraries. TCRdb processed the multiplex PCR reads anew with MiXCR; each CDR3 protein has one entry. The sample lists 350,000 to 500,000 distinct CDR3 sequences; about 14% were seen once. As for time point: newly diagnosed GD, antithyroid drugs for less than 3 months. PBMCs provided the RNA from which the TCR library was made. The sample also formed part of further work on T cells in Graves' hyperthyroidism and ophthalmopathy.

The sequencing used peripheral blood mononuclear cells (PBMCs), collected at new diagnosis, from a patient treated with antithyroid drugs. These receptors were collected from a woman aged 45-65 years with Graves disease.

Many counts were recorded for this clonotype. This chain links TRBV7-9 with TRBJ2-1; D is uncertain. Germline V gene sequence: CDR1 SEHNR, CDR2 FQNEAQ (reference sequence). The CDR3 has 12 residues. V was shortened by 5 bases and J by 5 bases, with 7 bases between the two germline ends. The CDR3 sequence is CASSRQDNEQFF. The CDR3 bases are TGTGCCAGCAGCCGCCAGGACAATGAGCAGTTCTTC.

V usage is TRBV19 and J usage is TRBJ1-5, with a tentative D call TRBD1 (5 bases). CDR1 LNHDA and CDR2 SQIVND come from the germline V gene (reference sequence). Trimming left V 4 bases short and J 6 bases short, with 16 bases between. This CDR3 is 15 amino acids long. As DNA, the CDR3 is TGTGCCAGTAGTAGGGGCAGGGAGGATAGTCAGCCCCAGCATTTT. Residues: CASSRGREDSQPQHF.

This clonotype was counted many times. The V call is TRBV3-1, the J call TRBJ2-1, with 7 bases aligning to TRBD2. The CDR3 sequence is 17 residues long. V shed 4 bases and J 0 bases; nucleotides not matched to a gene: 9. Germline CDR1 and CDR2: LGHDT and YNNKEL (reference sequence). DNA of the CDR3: TGTGCCAGCAGCCGGGGGGAGGGCGCGAGCTCCTACAATGAGCAGTTCTTC. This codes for CASSRGEGASSYNEQFF.

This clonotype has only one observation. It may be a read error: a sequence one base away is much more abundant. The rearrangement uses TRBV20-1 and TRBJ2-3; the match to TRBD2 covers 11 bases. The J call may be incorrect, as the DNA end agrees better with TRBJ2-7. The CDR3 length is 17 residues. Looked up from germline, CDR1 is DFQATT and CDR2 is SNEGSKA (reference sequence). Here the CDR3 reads CSARYSGRAISSNEQYF. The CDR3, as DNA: TGCAGTGCTAGATATAGCGGGAGGGCCATTTCGTCGAATGAGCAGTACTTC.

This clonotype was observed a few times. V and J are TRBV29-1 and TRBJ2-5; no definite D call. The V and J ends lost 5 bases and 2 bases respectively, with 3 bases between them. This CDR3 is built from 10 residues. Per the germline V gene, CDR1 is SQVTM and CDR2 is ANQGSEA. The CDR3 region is CSVKQETQYF. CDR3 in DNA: TGCAGCGTTAAGCAAGAGACCCAGTACTTC.

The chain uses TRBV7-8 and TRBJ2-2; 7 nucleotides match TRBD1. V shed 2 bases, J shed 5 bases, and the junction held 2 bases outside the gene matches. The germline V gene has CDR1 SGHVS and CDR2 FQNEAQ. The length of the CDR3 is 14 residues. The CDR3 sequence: CASSLQGVTGELFF. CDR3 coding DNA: TGTGCCAGCAGCTTACAGGGGGTTACCGGGGAGCTGTTTTTT. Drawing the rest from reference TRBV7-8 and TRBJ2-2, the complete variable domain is GAGVSQSPRYKVAKRGQDVALRCDPISGHVSLFWYQQALGQGPEFLTYFQNEAQLDKSGLPSDRFFAERPEGSVSTLKIQRTQQEDSAVYLCASSLQGVTGELFFGEGSRLTVL.

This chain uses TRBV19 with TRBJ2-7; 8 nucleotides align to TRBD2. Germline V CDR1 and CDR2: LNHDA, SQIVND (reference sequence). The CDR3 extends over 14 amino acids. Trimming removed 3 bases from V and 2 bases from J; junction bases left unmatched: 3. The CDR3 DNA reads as TGTGCCAGTAGTATGACTAGCGTCACCTACGAGCAGTACTTC. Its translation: CASSMTSVTYEQYF.

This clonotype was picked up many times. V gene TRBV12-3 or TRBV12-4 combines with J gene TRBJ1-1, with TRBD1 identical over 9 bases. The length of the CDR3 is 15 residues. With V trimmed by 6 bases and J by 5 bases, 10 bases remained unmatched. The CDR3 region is CASRRDRVIGTEAFF. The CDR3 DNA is TGTGCCAGCAGGCGGGACAGGGTCATTGGGACTGAAGCTTTCTTT.

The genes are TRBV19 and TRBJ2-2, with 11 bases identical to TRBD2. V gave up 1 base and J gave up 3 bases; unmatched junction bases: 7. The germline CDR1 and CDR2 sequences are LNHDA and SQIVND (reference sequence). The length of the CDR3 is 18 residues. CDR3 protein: CASSIAVAGGPDTGELFF. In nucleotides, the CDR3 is TGTGCCAGTAGTATAGCGGTAGCGGGAGGGCCCGACACCGGGGAGCTGTTTTTT.

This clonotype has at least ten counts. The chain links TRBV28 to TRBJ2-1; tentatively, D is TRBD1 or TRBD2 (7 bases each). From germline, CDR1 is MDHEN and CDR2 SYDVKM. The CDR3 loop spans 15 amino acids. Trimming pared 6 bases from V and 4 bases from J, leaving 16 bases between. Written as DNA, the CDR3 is TGTGCCAGCAGCGCAGGGGGGGGGTCGTACAATGAGCAGTTCTTC. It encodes CASSAGGGSYNEQFF.

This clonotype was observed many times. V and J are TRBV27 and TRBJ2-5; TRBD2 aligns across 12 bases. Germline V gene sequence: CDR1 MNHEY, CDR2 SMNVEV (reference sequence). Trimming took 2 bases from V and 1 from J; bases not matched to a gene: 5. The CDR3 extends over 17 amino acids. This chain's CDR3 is CASSLQPGLAGQETQYF. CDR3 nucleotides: TGTGCCAGCAGTTTACAACCGGGACTAGCGGGCCAAGAGACCCAGTACTTC.

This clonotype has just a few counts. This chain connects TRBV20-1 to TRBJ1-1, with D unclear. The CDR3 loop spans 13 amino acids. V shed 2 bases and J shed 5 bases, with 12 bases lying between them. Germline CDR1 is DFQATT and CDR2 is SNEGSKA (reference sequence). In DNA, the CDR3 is TGCAGTGCTAGACCCCATATGGGGACTGAAGCTTTCTTT. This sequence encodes CSARPHMGTEAFF.